The 24 T cell receptor beta chains reported below all come from one sample, sequenced in a study of OX40 agonist ivuxolimab in advanced cancers. The protocol used for the library was the immunoSEQ multiplex PCR assay. TCRdb took this table from immuneACCESS and kept in-frame rearrangements with V and J called. Such tables lack part of the clones; where checked against another copy, unresolved V genes explain under half of the gap, and the rest is unexplained. For this sample the table gives about 58,000 clones, of which about 82% were detected only once. The ten largest account for more than 0.9% of the sample. Specimen: CD4+ or CD8+ T cells sorted from blood, collected in a trial of the OX40 agonist ivuxolimab. The receptors here all came from an adult with an advanced solid tumor such as melanoma, head and neck, liver or kidney cancer.

V is TRBV6-1 and J is TRBJ1-4, with 7 bases aligning to TRBD1. This CDR3 comprises 13 residues. V gave up 9 bases and J gave up 10 bases; unmatched junction bases: 11. Germline values: CDR1 MNHNS, CDR2 SASEGT. CDR3 DNA: TGTGCCAGTCGAACAGGGGAGAGTGTAAAACTGTTTTTT. Translated, it gives CASRTGESVKLFF.

This clone appeared a single time. The chain couples TRBV12-5 to TRBJ2-7, with D perhaps TRBD2 (5 bases). CDR1 and CDR2 from the germline V gene are LGHNT and FRNRAP. V gave up 7 bases and J gave up 1 base, with 14 bases separating them. The CDR3 runs 14 residues. The CDR3 nucleotides are TGTGCTAGTGCCCTCCGGGGTCTGTCCTACGAGCAGTACTTC. Its translation is CASALRGLSYEQYF.

This chain links TRBV7-2 with TRBJ1-4; weak D call: TRBD1 (6 bases). V gave up 5 bases and J gave up 12 bases, with 19 bases separating them. Germline loops: CDR1 SGHTA, CDR2 FQGNSA. The CDR3 contains 14 residues. This chain's CDR3 is CASSPTRGGKQLFF. CDR3 in DNA: TGTGCCAGCAGCCCAACGAGGGGGGGAAAACAACTGTTTTTT.

The rearrangement links TRBV30 to TRBJ2-3, with 10 bases lining up with TRBD2. Trimming cost V 0 bases and J 0 bases; bases outside gene matches: 9. The CDR3 loop spans 18 amino acids. In germline, CDR1 is GTSNPN, CDR2 SVGIG (reference sequence). CDR3 sequence (DNA): TGTGCCTGGAGTGTACACCCCTGGACTAGCGGAAGCACAGATACGCAGTATTTT. Protein product: CAWSVHPWTSGSTDTQYF.

For this clone: The sample carries other DNA sequences with the same CDR3. This sequence joins TRBV7-2 and TRBJ2-1; TRBD2 aligns across 9 bases. The CDR3 totals 15 residues. The V gene end was trimmed by 5 bases and the J gene end by 4 bases; junction bases not matched to a gene: 6. The germline gives CDR1 SGHTA, CDR2 FQGNSA. For the CDR3, the DNA is TGTGCCAGCAGCCCCGGGCGGGGGGGATACAATGAGCAGTTCTTC. It specifies CASSPGRGGYNEQFF.

The chain uses TRBV9 and TRBJ2-3, with TRBD2 matching over 8 bases. Unmatched junction bases numbered 5, after V lost 5 bases and J lost 3 bases. The CDR3 extends over 14 amino acids. CDR1 and CDR2 (germline): SGDLS, YYNGEE. Here the CDR3 DNA reads TGTGCCAGCAGACGGGGGGGCGGGACAGATACGCAGTATTTT. As protein: CASRRGGGTDTQYF.

This chain joins TRBV4-1 and TRBJ2-5; TRBD2 matches 9 bases. Germline CDR1 is MGHRA and CDR2 is YSYEKL. This CDR3 comprises 16 residues. Trimming removed 2 bases from V and 1 base from J; junction bases left unmatched: 5. CDR3 coding DNA: TGCGCCAGCAGCCAAATGGCTAGCGGGGTCCAAGAGACCCAGTACTTC. Protein sequence: CASSQMASGVQETQYF.

This clone was seen only a few times. The genes are TRBV7-9 and TRBJ1-2; possibly TRBD1 for D (5 bases). V shed 2 bases and J shed 0 bases, with 13 bases lying between them. The CDR3 is 16 residues long. Germline CDR1 and CDR2: SEHNR and FQNEAQ (reference sequence). In DNA form, the CDR3 reads TGTGCCAGCAGCTTAACAGGCACCACAACTAACTATGGCTACACCTTC. Amino acids: CASSLTGTTTNYGYTF. Full variable domain (missing parts from reference TRBV7-9 and TRBJ1-2): DTGVSQNPRHKITKRGQNVTFRCDPISEHNRLYWYRQTLGQGPEFLTYFQNEAQLEKSRLLSDRFSAERPKGSFSTLEIQRTEQGDSAMYLCASSLTGTTTNYGYTFGSGTRLTVV.

The chain is built from TRBV10-3 and TRBJ2-1, with D perhaps matching TRBD1 or TRBD2 (5 bases each). This CDR3 is 13 amino acids long. Trimming stripped 3 bases from V and 7 bases from J, with 10 bases between. Germline loops: CDR1 ENHRY, CDR2 SYGVKD. CDR3 sequence: CAISDRGDNEQFF. CDR3 bases: TGTGCCATCAGTGATCGAGGGGATAATGAGCAGTTCTTC.

This chain uses TRBV7-9 with TRBJ2-5; 7 bases fit TRBD1. Per germline, CDR1 SEHNR and CDR2 FQNEAQ (reference sequence). Trimming removed 5 bases from V and 3 bases from J; junction bases left unmatched: 15. This CDR3 contains 17 residues. This CDR3 is CASSHGTRRDRKETQYF. In DNA form, the CDR3 reads TGTGCCAGCAGCCACGGGACACGCCGGGACAGAAAAGAGACCCAGTACTTC.

This clone was seen only once. This sequence joins TRBV7-6 and TRBJ1-4; no definite D call. This CDR3 has 16 residues. Deletions cut 5 bases from V and 0 bases from J, with 13 bases between. CDR1 and CDR2 from the germline V gene are SGHVS and FNYEAQ. The DNA of the CDR3 is TGTGCCAGCAGCCTCTTAGCTAGAGCAACTAATGAAAAACTGTTTTTT. This encodes CASSLLARATNEKLFF.

The chain uses TRBV7-9 and TRBJ2-2; D is unresolved. Germline CDR1 is SEHNR and CDR2 is FQNEAQ (reference sequence). V lost 5 bases and J 3 bases, leaving 19 bases between the germline ends. CDR3 length: 17 amino acids. The CDR3 DNA sequence: TGTGCCAGCAGCCCACACGTAGGCGTCTCCGACACCGGGGAGCTGTTTTTT. As protein: CASSPHVGVSDTGELFF.

This clone was picked up one time. The chain employs TRBV7-9 and TRBJ1-2; D is undetermined. Between the trimmed V and J ends, which lost 5 bases and 4 bases, there was a span of 17 bases. The V gene's germline CDR1 is SEHNR and CDR2 FQNEAQ (reference sequence). CDR3 length equals 15 residues. CDR3 in DNA: TGTGCCAGCAGCGAACAGATGGGCCAAGCCTATGGCTACACCTTC. This sequence encodes CASSEQMGQAYGYTF.

This clone was counted a single time. The genes are TRBV14 and TRBJ1-2; a possible D gene is TRBD1 (6 bases). The CDR3 is 13 residues long. Trimming pared 3 bases from V and 8 bases from J, leaving 13 bases between. Per the germline V gene, CDR1 is SGHDN and CDR2 is FVKESK. The CDR3 DNA reads TGTGCCAGCAGCCACCAAACAGGGTGGGGCTACACCTTC. It is translated as CASSHQTGWGYTF.

The rearrangement links TRBV5-4 to TRBJ2-5, with D maybe TRBD1 (6 bases). Germline loops: CDR1 SGHNT, CDR2 YYREEE (reference sequence). Trimming took 3 bases from V and 5 from J, leaving 17 bases between them. This CDR3 is built from 15 residues. Here the CDR3 DNA reads TGTGCCAGCAGCTGGGGGCGAGGGGCCGGGGAGACCCAGTACTTC. Protein product: CASSWGRGAGETQYF.

The J gene is TRBJ2-1, the V gene TRBV6-1; maybe TRBD1 (7 bases). V was shortened by 4 bases and J by 2 bases, with 18 bases between the two germline ends. The CDR3 loop spans 17 amino acids. Germline CDR1 and CDR2: MNHNS and SASEGT. CDR3 coding DNA: TGTGCCAGCAGTGGCCGTCTTCAGGGGGGCCCCTACAATGAGCAGTTCTTC. This sequence encodes CASSGRLQGGPYNEQFF.

The V and J genes are TRBV14 and TRBJ1-2; D call uncertain. Per the germline V gene, CDR1 is SGHDN and CDR2 is FVKESK. Trimming removed 5 bases from V and 0 bases from J, with 16 bases in between. The CDR3 runs 16 residues. The CDR3 protein is CASSYNHRGPNYGYTF. CDR3 bases: TGTGCCAGCAGCTACAACCACCGGGGTCCTAACTATGGCTACACCTTC.

DNA for the CDR3: TGTGCCAGCAGCCAGGCGACAGGCTCCCCCTATGGCTACACCTTC. Residues: CASSQATGSPYGYTF. The chain has TRBV5-4 and TRBJ1-2, with D maybe TRBD1 (6 bases). The CDR3 is made up of 15 amino acids. CDR1 and CDR2 (germline): SGHNT, YYREEE (reference sequence). V was clipped by 4 bases and J by 4 bases, with 17 bases between them.

This clone was picked up a small number of times. The genes are TRBV7-9 and TRBJ1-6; TRBD1 agrees at 9 bases. CDR3 size: 14 residues. Germline V gene lookup returns CDR1 SEHNR and CDR2 FQNEAQ (reference sequence). V dropped 5 bases and J dropped 9; count of bases not matched to a gene: 5. The CDR3 nucleotides are TGTGCCAGCAGCCGACAGGGGGGTGCTTCACCCCTCCACTTT. Its translation is CASSRQGGASPLHF. The complete variable domain, with remaining parts taken from reference TRBV7-9 and TRBJ1-6, reads DTGVSQNPRHKITKRGQNVTFRCDPISEHNRLYWYRQTLGQGPEFLTYFQNEAQLEKSRLLSDRFSAERPKGSFSTLEIQRTEQGDSAMYLCASSRQGGASPLHFGNGTRLTVT.

The chain links TRBV18 to TRBJ1-2, with TRBD1 identical over 8 bases. This CDR3 spans 15 amino acids. V was pared by 3 bases and J by 0 bases, with 3 bases of the junction left unmatched. Germline CDR1 and CDR2: KGHSH and LQKENI. The CDR3 loop reads CASSPRTGSNYGYTF. The CDR3, as DNA: TGTGCCAGCTCACCTCGGACAGGGTCTAACTATGGCTACACCTTC.

The V call is TRBV28, the J call TRBJ1-5; no clear D. The CDR3 has 14 amino acids. V was trimmed by 6 bases and J by 4 bases, leaving 13 bases between them. The germline V gene encodes CDR1 MDHEN and CDR2 SYDVKM. The CDR3 DNA follows: TGTGCCAGCAGGGGTCAGGTAGGGAATCAGCCCCAGCATTTT. Amino acids: CASRGQVGNQPQHF.

This sequence joins TRBV11-1 and TRBJ1-2, with D possibly matching TRBD1 (5 bases). This CDR3 spans 13 amino acids. V gave up 5 bases and J gave up 8 bases, with 15 bases separating them. The germline CDR1 and CDR2 sequences are SGHAT and FQDESV (reference sequence). The CDR3 sequence: CASSPSGAGGYTF. Written as DNA, the CDR3 is TGTGCCAGCAGCCCCTCCGGGGCCGGAGGCTACACCTTC.

This clone has a single count. The rearrangement uses TRBV7-2 and TRBJ2-3; D uncertain. The CDR3 has 13 amino acids. Trimming shortened V by 6 bases and J by 1 base, and 8 bases separated the two germline ends. Germline CDR1 and CDR2: SGHTA and FQGNSA. Here the CDR3 reads CASRTGGTDTQYF. The DNA of the CDR3 is TGTGCCAGCAGGACGGGTGGCACAGATACGCAGTATTTT. The whole variable domain, remainder taken from reference TRBV7-2 and TRBJ2-3, is GAGVSQSPSNKVTEKGKDVELRCDPISGHTALYWYRQSLGQGLEFLIYFQGNSAPDKSGLPSDRFSAERTGGSVSTLTIQRTQQEDSAVYLCASRTGGTDTQYFGPGTRLTVL.

This chain joins TRBV28 and TRBJ2-1; 11 nucleotides align to TRBD2. Germline V gene sequence: CDR1 MDHEN, CDR2 SYDVKM. J lost 10 bases, V lost 6 bases, and 11 bases had no gene match. The length of the CDR3 is 15 residues. Here the CDR3 reads CASRIIAGGRDEQFF. CDR3 nucleotide sequence: TGTGCCAGCAGAATAATAGCGGGGGGGCGGGACGAGCAGTTCTTC.